This T cell receptor beta chain was captured in a study of identical twins. Study-level points and caveats: Models, which agreed with sharing between unrelated individuals, nonetheless underestimated the out-of-frame TCR alpha sharing seen in monozygotic twins. Whereas memory repertoires showed no such difference, abundant cord blood beta clonotypes carried fewer insertions. Twin-shared out-of-frame alpha sequences showed excess low generation probability.

From germline, CDR1 is GTSNPN and CDR2 SVGIG (reference sequence). V lost 1 base, J lost 1 base, and 3 bases stayed unmatched. This CDR3 spans 14 amino acids. About this clonotype itself: Its antigen is not identified.

The cDNA had a unique molecular identifier and a template-switch universal primer site. MiXCR, applied by TCRdb to the 5' RACE reads, yields one record per CDR3 protein. The table has around 680,000 distinct CDR3 sequences, over 8.5% seen once. This sample was also put to use in a study of yellow fever vaccine responses in identical twins.

This sequence was found in a woman in her late teens or twenties in good health. The chain couples TRBV30 to TRBJ2-5; the match to TRBD1 covers 7 bases. The sample was PBMCs. Here the CDR3 reads CAWSAGQPQETQYF. CDR3 nucleotide sequence: TGTGCCTGGAGTGCGGGACAGCCCCAAGAGACCCAGTACTTC.